The rows below give T cell receptor beta chains drawn from one sample of a study of T cell responses to AZD1222 COVID-19 vaccine. Profiling relied on immunoSEQ multiplex PCR, and the TCRdb table lists in-frame clones only, not all of them. The table has some 81,000 clones, about 86% seen once. The sequences come from peripheral blood, collected 28 days after the second AZD1222 dose. Receptors were obtained from an adult who received the AZD1222 COVID-19 vaccine. CDR3s include the opening cysteine and the closing phenylalanine or tryptophan. A D gene is named only where the DNA matches it firmly. Only part of the rows carry a size: once, few, many, or a class if the clone is expanded.

J: TRBJ1-2
V: TRBV30
size: once
D: TRBD1
DNA: TGTGCCTCCCCCCGGGACAGGGACTATGGCTACACCTTC
CDR3: CASPRDRDYGYTF

J: TRBJ2-3
V: TRBV10-3
size: .
D: TRBD2
DNA: TGTGCCATCAGTGAGGGTAGCGGGGTAAAAGATACGCAGTATTTT
CDR3: CAISEGSGVKDTQYF

J: TRBJ1-2
V: TRBV27
size: .
D: TRBD1
DNA: TGTGCCAGCAGTCCGGACAGGGCCAACTATGGCTACACCTTC
CDR3: CASSPDRANYGYTF

J: TRBJ2-7
V: TRBV7-2
size: .
D: .
DNA: TGTGCCAGCAGCTTAGGGAGAAGCTCCTACGAGCAGCACTTC
CDR3: CASSLGRSSYEQHF

J: TRBJ1-2
V: TRBV28
size: .
D: .
DNA: TGTGCCAGCAGCGCGAGGCTTGGCAGCTATGGCTACACCTTC
CDR3: CASSARLGSYGYTF

J: TRBJ1-1
V: TRBV5-5
size: .
D: .
DNA: TGTGCCACCGATCCCTACTGGGGGGCGAGAGAAGCTTTCTTT
CDR3: CATDPYWGAREAFF

J: TRBJ1-1
V: TRBV6-5
size: .
D: .
DNA: TGTGCCAGCAGTCCCAGGGGAGGGGGGGCTTTCTTT
CDR3: CASSPRGGGAFF

J: TRBJ1-1
V: TRBV30
size: few
D: .
DNA: TGTGCCTGGAGTAGGCCAGTCGAAGCTTTCTTT
CDR3: CAWSRPVEAFF

J: TRBJ1-2
V: TRBV19
size: .
D: .
DNA: TGTGCCAGTAGTCCACTCCCGGGACAAGTAAACTATGGCTACACCTTC
CDR3: CASSPLPGQVNYGYTF

J: TRBJ1-2
V: TRBV9
size: .
D: TRBD1
DNA: TGTGCCAGCAGCGCCAGGGGGTTTGGCTACACCTTC
CDR3: CASSARGFGYTF

J: TRBJ2-7
V: TRBV5-6
size: .
D: TRBD1
DNA: TGTGCCAGCAGCGCCCGGGACAGGGTCAATAACGAGCAGTACTTC
CDR3: CASSARDRVNNEQYF

J: TRBJ1-2
V: TRBV7-9
size: .
D: .
DNA: TGTGCCAGCAGCTTAGCAGGGTATGAGTATGGCTACACCTTC
CDR3: CASSLAGYEYGYTF

J: TRBJ2-7
V: TRBV10-1
size: .
D: .
DNA: TGCGCCAGCAGCGATTCATTTTACGAGCAGTACTTC
CDR3: CASSDSFYEQYF

J: TRBJ1-5
V: TRBV12-3/TRBV12-4
size: .
D: .
DNA: TGTGCCAGCAGTTTTTATAGCAATCAGCCCCAGCATTTT
CDR3: CASSFYSNQPQHF

J: TRBJ1-1
V: TRBV11-2
size: .
D: TRBD1
DNA: TGTGCCAGCAGCTCCCAGGGGGCGGGTACTGAAGCTTTCTTT
CDR3: CASSSQGAGTEAFF

J: TRBJ2-7
V: TRBV19
size: .
D: .
DNA: TGTGCCAGTAGTATCTACGGGACGGAAGGTTTCTACGAGCAGTACTTC
CDR3: CASSIYGTEGFYEQYF

J: TRBJ2-2
V: TRBV6-2/TRBV6-3
size: .
D: .
DNA: TGTGCCAGCAGTTCTCTCTCGGGACGGGACACCGGGGAGCTGTTTTTT
CDR3: CASSSLSGRDTGELFF

J: TRBJ1-2
V: TRBV3-1/TRBV3-2
size: .
D: .
DNA: TGTGCCAGCAGCCAAGAAGGGGGAGGTGGCTACACCTTC
CDR3: CASSQEGGGGYTF

J: TRBJ1-3
V: TRBV4-2
size: once
D: TRBD1
DNA: TGTGCCAGCAGCCAGGTTGGACAGGGGGGAAACACCATATATTTT
CDR3: CASSQVGQGGNTIYF

J: TRBJ2-1
V: TRBV11-2
size: .
D: .
DNA: TGTGCCAGCAGCTTGGGGGGGCTCGGAGAGTTCTTC
CDR3: CASSLGGLGEFF

J: TRBJ2-7
V: TRBV2
size: .
D: .
DNA: TGTGCCAGCAGCCTCCTGGTCGAGCAGTACTTC
CDR3: CASSLLVEQYF

J: TRBJ2-5
V: TRBV5-1
size: .
D: .
DNA: TGCGCCAGCAGCCGGGACTCCATGATAGAGACCCAGTACTTC
CDR3: CASSRDSMIETQYF

J: TRBJ2-6
V: TRBV2
size: .
D: .
DNA: TGTGCCGGGGGACCCCTCAACGTCCTGACTTTC
CDR3: CAGGPLNVLTF

J: TRBJ1-1
V: TRBV4-1
size: few
D: .
DNA: TGCGCCAGCAGAGGCCGACGGGCTGAAGCTTTCTTT
CDR3: CASRGRRAEAFF

J: TRBJ2-7
V: TRBV7-9
size: .
D: .
DNA: TGTGCCAGCAGCGCCCAGGGTTTGAGCTCCTACGAGCAGTACTTC
CDR3: CASSAQGLSSYEQYF

J: TRBJ2-1
V: TRBV30
size: .
D: .
DNA: TGTGCCTGGAGACAGGGGACTAGGGAGCAGTTCTTC
CDR3: CAWRQGTREQFF

J: TRBJ1-1
V: TRBV6-5
size: .
D: .
DNA: TGTGCCAGCAGTCCTTATTGGGGAAAGAACACTGAAGCTTTCTTT
CDR3: CASSPYWGKNTEAFF

J: TRBJ2-1
V: TRBV5-1
size: few
D: TRBD2
DNA: TGCGCCAGCAGACCCCTGGCCGGGACTAGCGGGTCCGTTGAGCAGTTCTTC
CDR3: CASRPLAGTSGSVEQFF

J: TRBJ2-3
V: TRBV15
size: .
D: .
DNA: TGTGCCACCAGCAGAGATCGGAGCCAAGATACGCAGTATTTT
CDR3: CATSRDRSQDTQYF

J: TRBJ2-7
V: TRBV6-5
size: .
D: .
DNA: TGTGCCAGCAGAGAGCAGGGGGGGTGGTTTGGGGAGCAGTACTTC
CDR3: CASREQGGWFGEQYF

J: TRBJ1-4
V: TRBV28
size: .
D: TRBD1
DNA: TGTGCCAGCAGTTCTCGACAGGGGGACAAAGATGAAAAACTGTTTTTT
CDR3: CASSSRQGDKDEKLFF

J: TRBJ1-2
V: TRBV7-2
size: .
D: .
DNA: TGTGCCAGCAGCCCCAGTGGGCCGGGGAGAGGTGGCTACACCTTC
CDR3: CASSPSGPGRGGYTF

J: TRBJ1-6
V: TRBV1
size: .
D: .
DNA: TGCACCAGCGGGCACAGGGATTTGAATTCACCCCTCCACTTT
CDR3: CTSGHRDLNSPLHF

J: TRBJ2-1
V: TRBV5-4
size: .
D: .
DNA: TGTGCCAGCAGCTTAAGGGTAAGCTCCTACAATGAGCAGTTCTTC
CDR3: CASSLRVSSYNEQFF

J: TRBJ2-7
V: TRBV5-4
size: .
D: TRBD1
DNA: TGTGCCAGCAGCTTGGGTGGACAGGGGAGATACGAGCAGTACTTC
CDR3: CASSLGGQGRYEQYF

J: TRBJ2-7
V: TRBV10-3
size: .
D: .
DNA: TGTGCCATCAGTGAGTCGAACAGTGGCTACGAGCAGTACTTC
CDR3: CAISESNSGYEQYF

J: TRBJ2-2
V: TRBV6-2/TRBV6-3
size: .
D: .
DNA: TGTGCCAGCAGTTATTCCGGCAGGGTGAAGACCGGGGAGCTGTTTTTT
CDR3: CASSYSGRVKTGELFF

J: TRBJ2-1
V: TRBV24-1
size: .
D: TRBD2
DNA: TGTGCCACCAGTGTAGCTGGTTTGAGCGGGGGTGAGCAGTTCTTC
CDR3: CATSVAGLSGGEQFF

J: TRBJ1-4
V: TRBV20-1
size: .
D: TRBD1
DNA: TGCAGTGCTAGTGGGACAGGGGGGAACGAAAAACTGTTTTTT
CDR3: CSASGTGGNEKLFF

J: TRBJ1-6
V: TRBV2
size: .
D: .
DNA: TGTGCCAGCTTCCCAGAGGGACAAGGGAATTCACCCCTCCACTTT
CDR3: CASFPEGQGNSPLHF

J: TRBJ1-6
V: TRBV19
size: .
D: .
DNA: TGTGCCAGTAGTATAGTGGGGGGACGGCCTTCCCTCCACTTT
CDR3: CASSIVGGRPSLHF

J: TRBJ2-2
V: TRBV3-1/TRBV3-2
size: .
D: .
DNA: TGTGCCAGCAGCCAAGGTCGAGGGTTCGACACCGGGGAGCTGTTTTTT
CDR3: CASSQGRGFDTGELFF

J: TRBJ1-1
V: TRBV9
size: .
D: .
DNA: TGTGCCAGCAGCGTAGCCCCCCTGAACACTGAAGCTTTCTTT
CDR3: CASSVAPLNTEAFF

J: TRBJ1-6
V: TRBV5-6
size: .
D: .
DNA: TGTGCCAGCAGACCGCACAGCTCCTATAATTCACCCCTCCACTTT
CDR3: CASRPHSSYNSPLHF